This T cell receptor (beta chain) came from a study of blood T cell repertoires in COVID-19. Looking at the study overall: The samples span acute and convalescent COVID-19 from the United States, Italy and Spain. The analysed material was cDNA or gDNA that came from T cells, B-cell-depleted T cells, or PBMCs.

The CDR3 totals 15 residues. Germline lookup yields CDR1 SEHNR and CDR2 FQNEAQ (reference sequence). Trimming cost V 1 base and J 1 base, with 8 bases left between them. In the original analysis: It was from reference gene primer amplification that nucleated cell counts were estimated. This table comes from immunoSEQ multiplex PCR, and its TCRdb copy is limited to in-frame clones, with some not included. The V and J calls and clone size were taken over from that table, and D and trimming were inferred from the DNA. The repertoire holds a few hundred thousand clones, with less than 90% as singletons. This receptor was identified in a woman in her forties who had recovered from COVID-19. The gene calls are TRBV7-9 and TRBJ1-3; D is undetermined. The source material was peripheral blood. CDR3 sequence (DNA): TGTGCCAGCAGCTTAGTTCCGGTATCTGGAAACACCATATATTTT. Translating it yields CASSLVPVSGNTIYF.